This TCR beta chain was sequenced during a study of beta chain features in type 1 diabetes. Germline lookup yields CDR1 GTSNPN and CDR2 SVGIG (reference sequence). The germline V and J ends were trimmed by 1 base and 6 bases, with 9 bases remaining between them. The CDR3 runs to 12 residues. cDNA synthesis used the whole RNA isolate, giving expressed TCRB sequences. Assay: immunoSEQ multiplex PCR; the TCRdb copy retains only in-frame clones and omits some. The sample yields about 470,000 clones, approximately 30% seen once. The rearrangement links TRBV30 to TRBJ1-2; D uncertain. Source material: naive CD4+ T cells from blood. The receptor was isolated from a man in his late teens or twenties in good health. CDR3 region: CAWSARWDGYTF. CDR3 nucleotides: TGTGCCTGGAGTGCCCGGTGGGATGGCTACACCTTC.